A selection of T cell receptor beta chains follows, all from one sample in a study of cytomegalovirus exposure and HLA in healthy donors. Method: immunoSEQ multiplex PCR; TCRdb's copy keeps in-frame clones and lacks some. The sample shows tens of thousands of clones, about two thirds of them seen only once. The sequencing sample was made of PBMCs. The source of these receptors is a woman in her sixties in good health and CMV-seropositive. Each CDR3 is given with its conserved first and last residue. D genes are given only for firm matches. Size is omitted from some rows. Given values are once, few, many or a class for expanded clones.

CDR3aa	CDR3nt	j_gene	abundance	v_gene	d_gene
CASASQGANYGYTF	TGTGCTAGTGCCTCGCAGGGGGCGAACTATGGCTACACCTTC	TRBJ1-2	-	TRBV12-5	TRBD1
CASSIGLAGAYQETQYF	TGCGCCAGCAGCATAGGACTAGCGGGGGCATATCAAGAGACCCAGTACTTC	TRBJ2-5	-	TRBV5-1	TRBD2
CASSQRQGLGYTF	TGTGCCAGCAGCCAGAGACAGGGTCTTGGCTACACCTTC	TRBJ1-2	-	TRBV7-2	TRBD1
CASSPGTGGVPYTEAFF	TGTGCCAGCAGCCCAGGGACAGGGGGCGTCCCTTACACTGAAGCTTTCTTT	TRBJ1-1	-	TRBV5-4	TRBD1
CASSQGSTGNTIYF	TGCGCCAGCAGCCAAGGATCTACCGGAAACACCATATATTTT	TRBJ1-3	few	TRBV4-1	-
CASSYAGQEAFF	TGTGCCAGCAGTTACGCTGGACAAGAAGCTTTCTTT	TRBJ1-1	-	TRBV6-6	-
CASSEEGIQPQHF	TGTGCCAGCAGTGAAGAGGGAATACAGCCCCAGCATTTT	TRBJ1-5	-	TRBV13	-
CASSLSRGGLNEQYF	TGTGCCAGCAGTTTGTCGAGGGGGGGCCTCAACGAGCAGTACTTC	TRBJ2-7	few	TRBV6-6	-
CASSLGQGLTSGNTIYF	TGCGCCAGCAGCCTCGGACAGGGTCTTACCTCTGGAAACACCATATATTTT	TRBJ1-3	-	TRBV4-3	TRBD1
CAIMAGTGEDEQYF	TGTGCCATCATGGCCGGGACAGGGGAGGACGAGCAGTACTTC	TRBJ2-7	-	TRBV10-3	TRBD1
CASSSDSPSADNEQFF	TGCGCCAGCAGCTCGGACTCCCCATCGGCGGACAATGAGCAGTTCTTC	TRBJ2-1	-	TRBV5-1	-
CASSTTGPEGPQHF	TGTGCCAGCAGTACAACAGGGCCCGAGGGGCCCCAGCATTTT	TRBJ1-5	-	TRBV6-5	-
CASSPSSLAGGRTDTQYF	TGTGCCAGCAGCCCCTCATCCTTAGCGGGGGGGCGGACAGATACGCAGTATTTT	TRBJ2-3	-	TRBV9	TRBD2
CASSLGTGKLKEGYTF	TGTGCCAGCAGCCTCGGGACAGGGAAGTTGAAGGAAGGCTACACCTTC	TRBJ1-2	few	TRBV5-8	TRBD1
CASSRGYRGNTEAFF	TGTGCCAGTTCTAGGGGGTATAGGGGGAACACTGAAGCTTTCTTT	TRBJ1-1	-	TRBV19	-
CAISWAGANNEQFF	TGTGCCATCAGTTGGGCGGGGGCAAACAATGAGCAGTTCTTC	TRBJ2-1	-	TRBV10-3	-
CASRPRAGGTTAGELFF	TGTGCCAGCAGACCGCGGGCGGGAGGGACCACGGCCGGGGAGCTGTTTTTT	TRBJ2-2	-	TRBV4-2	TRBD2
CASSSVPPRATNEKLFF	TGTGCCAGCAGCTCCGTACCCCCCAGGGCCACTAATGAAAAACTGTTTTTT	TRBJ1-4	-	TRBV7-6	-
CASKRYSPLHF	TGTGCCAGCAAGCGCTATTCACCCCTCCACTTT	TRBJ1-6	few	TRBV6-4	-
CASSPTGGYGYTF	TGTGCCAGCAGCCCTACGGGGGGGTATGGCTACACCTTC	TRBJ1-2	-	TRBV7-2	-
CARSLEFGAAPYEQYF	TGTGCCCGCAGCTTAGAGTTTGGGGCGGCCCCCTACGAGCAGTACTTC	TRBJ2-7	-	TRBV7-9	-
CASRSWGDGTQYF	TGTGCCAGCAGATCCTGGGGGGACGGTACGCAGTATTTT	TRBJ2-3	-	TRBV27	-
CASSFAAGAIQETQYF	TGTGCCAGCAGTTTTGCTGCGGGGGCCATCCAAGAGACCCAGTACTTC	TRBJ2-5	few	TRBV28	-
CASNPGQGNYGYTF	TGTGCCAGTAATCCTGGACAGGGGAACTATGGCTACACCTTC	TRBJ1-2	once	TRBV19	TRBD1
CASSVRGNTEAFF	TGTGCCAGCAGCGTAAGGGGGAACACTGAAGCTTTCTTT	TRBJ1-1	-	TRBV9	-
CASTSGGDVNEQFF	TGTGCCAGCACCTCAGGGGGCGATGTCAATGAGCAGTTCTTC	TRBJ2-1	-	TRBV5-5	TRBD1
CASSSLAGGQETQYF	TGTGCCAGTAGTTCGCTAGCGGGGGGACAAGAGACCCAGTACTTC	TRBJ2-5	-	TRBV19	TRBD2
CASTYSGTGWGNEQFF	TGTGCCAGCACCTATTCGGGTACAGGGTGGGGCAATGAGCAGTTCTTC	TRBJ2-1	-	TRBV27	-
CASSLLEDQPQHF	TGTGCCAGCAGCTTATTAGAGGATCAGCCCCAGCATTTT	TRBJ1-5	-	TRBV7-2	-
CASRRQGITSRGGYTF	TGTGCCAGTCGGAGACAGGGGATCACCTCCCGGGGGGGCTACACCTTC	TRBJ1-2	-	TRBV28	TRBD1
CASSLTGGNTGELFF	TGTGCCAGCAGCTTAACCGGGGGAAACACCGGGGAGCTGTTTTTT	TRBJ2-2	-	TRBV7-2	-
CAIRPGTADYEQYF	TGTGCCATCCGGCCCGGGACAGCCGACTACGAGCAGTACTTC	TRBJ2-7	-	TRBV10-3	TRBD1
CASSLRPGSTDTQYF	TGTGCCAGCAGTTTAAGGCCAGGGAGCACAGATACGCAGTATTTT	TRBJ2-3	-	TRBV27	-
CSSRAGEETQYF	TGCAGCTCGCGAGCAGGGGAAGAGACCCAGTACTTC	TRBJ2-5	-	TRBV29-1	-
CASSPRTGANVLTF	TGTGCCAGCAGTCCCAGAACTGGGGCCAACGTCCTGACTTTC	TRBJ2-6	few	TRBV5-6	-
CASSRRTGATDTQYF	TGTGCCAGCAGCCGCAGGACAGGGGCCACAGATACGCAGTATTTT	TRBJ2-3	-	TRBV5-4	TRBD1
CASSPGEETQYF	TGTGCCAGTAGCCCCGGGGAAGAGACCCAGTACTTC	TRBJ2-5	-	TRBV19	-
CASTTGGSYNEQFF	TGTGCCAGCACAACAGGGGGCTCCTACAATGAGCAGTTCTTC	TRBJ2-1	-	TRBV25-1	TRBD1
CASSLGGGRGEKLFF	TGTGCCAGCAGCTTAGGGGGCGGTCGGGGGGAAAAACTGTTTTTT	TRBJ1-4	-	TRBV7-2	-
CASSGYTSGDRGGNEQFF	TGTGCCAGCAGCGGATACACTAGCGGGGACCGCGGGGGAAATGAGCAGTTCTTC	TRBJ2-1	few	TRBV7-2	TRBD2
CAGVSGSSAGELFF	TGTGCCGGTGTGAGCGGCTCTTCAGCCGGGGAGCTGTTTTTT	TRBJ2-2	-	TRBV6-5	-
CASSFLQGNEQYF	TGTGCCAGCAGCTTTTTACAGGGAAACGAGCAGTACTTC	TRBJ2-7	once	TRBV7-9	-
CASSHETGVDEAFF	TGTGCCAGCTCACATGAGACAGGGGTGGATGAAGCTTTCTTT	TRBJ1-1	few	TRBV18	TRBD1
CASSQDGGVEAFF	TGCGCCAGCAGCCAAGATGGAGGGGTCGAAGCTTTCTTT	TRBJ1-1	few	TRBV4-3	-
CASSNSPYRGTEAFF	TGTGCCAGCAGCAATAGCCCGTACCGAGGGACTGAAGCTTTCTTT	TRBJ1-1	-	TRBV7-2	-
CASSQKYQGIGYGYTF	TGCGCCAGCAGCCAGAAATACCAGGGTATTGGCTATGGCTACACCTTC	TRBJ1-2	once	TRBV4-3	-